The 25 T cell receptor beta chains presented below share a single source sample, sequenced in a study of cytomegalovirus exposure and HLA in healthy donors (dated by TCRdb to about 2017). Library method: the immunoSEQ multiplex PCR assay. The multiplex PCR relied on a mix of 60 forward primers for TCR Vbeta segments and 13 reverse primers for TCR Jbeta segments. This is the immuneACCESS table as TCRdb keeps it, with only in-frame sequences that have V and J called. A part of the clones is gone; compared with another copy, unresolved V genes explain less than half, and the rest is unexplained. This sample lists some 110,000 clones; roughly 82% were detected once. More than 1.5% of the sample is held by the ten biggest clonotypes. Sequencing was done on a sample of PBMCs. The receptors here all came from a man over 45 in good health and CMV-seronegative.

This rearrangement joins TRBV6-5 to TRBJ2-7; 9 nucleotides agree with TRBD1. Germline V gene lookup returns CDR1 MNHEY and CDR2 SVGAGI. The V and J ends lost 6 bases and 4 bases, in that order; junction bases with no gene match: 10. CDR3 length: 15 residues. For the CDR3, the DNA is TGTGCCAGCAGCAAAGACAGGGGGAGAAATTACGAGCAGTACTTC. Translating it yields CASSKDRGRNYEQYF.

V and J are TRBV6-5 and TRBJ2-7; D remains ambiguous. This CDR3 has 13 amino acids. V was pared by 6 bases and J by 0 bases, with 9 bases between. CDR1 MNHEY and CDR2 SVGAGI come from the germline V gene. The CDR3 DNA is TGTGCCAGCAGACAAACAGCCTCCTACGAGCAGTACGTC. Amino acid sequence: CASRQTASYEQYV.

The chain carries TRBV4-1 and TRBJ1-5; no clear D. CDR1 MGHRA and CDR2 YSYEKL come from the germline V gene. CDR3 size: 15 residues. Trimming took 1 base from V and 2 from J, leaving 9 bases between them. The CDR3 loop reads CASSQVALGNQPQHF. DNA of the CDR3: TGCGCCAGCAGCCAAGTAGCCCTAGGCAATCAGCCCCAGCATTTT.

CDR3: CASSLARPNTEAFF. The CDR3 bases are TGTGCCAGCAGTTTAGCCAGGCCCAACACTGAAGCTTTCTTT. V gene TRBV27 combines with J gene TRBJ1-1; D is uncertain. The V gene lost 2 bases and the J gene lost 2 bases, with 9 bases spanning the gap. The length of the CDR3 is 14 residues. Per germline, CDR1 MNHEY and CDR2 SMNVEV (reference sequence).

This clone has only a few counts. The V and J genes are TRBV10-3 and TRBJ1-5, with a tentative D call TRBD1 (6 bases). This CDR3 has 15 residues. Trimming stripped 10 bases from V and 5 bases from J, with 21 bases between. The V gene's germline CDR1 is ENHRY and CDR2 SYGVKD. The CDR3 region is CATSSTGSLDQPQHF. The CDR3 nucleotides read TGTGCCACGAGTTCAACAGGGTCTCTTGATCAGCCCCAGCATTTT.

The chain has TRBV6-5 and TRBJ1-2; 7 bases agree with TRBD1. Trimming at V came to 7 bases and at J to 4 bases, leaving 12 bases not matched to a gene. Germline-derived CDR1 and CDR2 are MNHEY and SVGAGI. The CDR3 covers 15 residues. DNA of the CDR3: TGTGCCAGCACCCAGGGGGTAGTAGACGGCTATGGCTACACCTTC. Translated, it gives CASTQGVVDGYGYTF.

This clone was seen more than once but under ten times. The gene calls are TRBV6-6 and TRBJ1-1, with D possibly being TRBD1 (6 bases). With 10 bases removed from V and 6 bases from J, the gap between germline ends came to 15 bases. CDR1 and CDR2 from the germline V gene are MNHNY and SVGAGI (reference sequence). CDR3 size: 12 residues. The DNA for the CDR3 is TGTGCCACCACAGGGTTTCCCCCTGAAGCTTTCTTT. Translating it yields CATTGFPPEAFF.

CDR3 loop: CASSKRGLLNEQFF. The CDR3 nucleotides read TGTGCCAGCAGCAAGCGTGGACTACTCAATGAGCAGTTCTTC. The chain has TRBV7-8 and TRBJ2-1; D perhaps matches TRBD2 (6 bases). This CDR3 spans 14 amino acids. Trimming stripped 5 bases from V and 6 bases from J, with 14 bases between. CDR1 and CDR2 from the germline V gene are SGHVS and FQNEAQ. Combining the CDR3 with reference TRBV7-8 and TRBJ2-1 gives the whole variable domain GAGVSQSPRYKVAKRGQDVALRCDPISGHVSLFWYQQALGQGPEFLTYFQNEAQLDKSGLPSDRFFAERPEGSVSTLKIQRTQQEDSAVYLCASSKRGLLNEQFFGPGTRLTVL.

With respect to this clone: This CDR3 is also generated by other DNA sequences in the sample. The chain carries TRBV7-2 and TRBJ2-5; the D is unclear. The length of the CDR3 is 13 residues. CDR1 is SGHTA, CDR2 FQGNSA, per germline. The V and J ends lost 5 bases and 1 base respectively, with 8 bases between them. The DNA for the CDR3 is TGTGCCAGCAGCCCCCGCGGCCAAGAGACCCAGTACTTC. Translating it yields CASSPRGQETQYF.

The chain uses TRBV4-1 and TRBJ2-7; D perhaps matches TRBD2 (7 bases). The ends were cut back, 0 bases at V and 9 bases at J, with 18 bases in the middle. The CDR3 is made up of 15 amino acids. The V gene's germline CDR1 is MGHRA and CDR2 YSYEKL. This CDR3 reads CASSQDPVGGAVQYF. CDR3 nucleotide sequence: TGCGCCAGCAGCCAAGACCCGGTAGGGGGGGCCGTGCAGTACTTC.

This clone was found once. The chain carries TRBV19 and TRBJ1-1; D is uncertain. This CDR3 has 14 amino acids. Germline V lookup: CDR1 LNHDA, CDR2 SQIVND (reference sequence). The V end lost 1 base, the J end lost 1 base, and 7 bases lay between the germline ends. The CDR3 here is CASSIVRQNTEAFF. In DNA form, the CDR3 reads TGTGCCAGTAGTATAGTAAGACAGAACACTGAAGCTTTCTTT. Using reference TRBV19 and TRBJ1-1 for the parts outside the CDR3, the full variable domain is DGGITQSPKYLFRKEGQNVTLSCEQNLNHDAMYWYRQDPGQGLRLIYYSQIVNDFQKGDIAEGYSVSREKKESFPLTVTSAQKNPTAFYLCASSIVRQNTEAFFGQGTRLTVV.

This chain links TRBV5-1 with TRBJ1-3; no definite D call. The germline CDR1 and CDR2 sequences are SGHRS and YFSETQ. Trimming took 0 bases from V and 2 from J, leaving 12 bases between them. The CDR3 totals 16 residues. The CDR3: CASSLAGQAPGNTIYF. CDR3 nucleotide sequence: TGCGCCAGCAGCTTGGCCGGCCAGGCCCCTGGAAACACCATATATTTT.

Only a few counts were recorded for this clone. The chain is built from TRBV6-6 and TRBJ1-1, with a tentative D call TRBD1 (5 bases). The CDR3 covers 14 residues. Trimming took off 3 bases at V and 4 bases at J, with 12 bases between the two ends. Germline CDR1 and CDR2: MNHNY and SVGAGI (reference sequence). CDR3 sequence reads: CASSYTGDSTEAFF. As DNA, the CDR3 is TGTGCCAGCAGTTATACAGGAGATAGCACTGAAGCTTTCTTT.

The rearrangement links TRBV2 to TRBJ2-1, with 7 bases matching TRBD2. CDR1 SNHLY and CDR2 FYNNEI come from the germline V gene. Losses at the gene ends were 4 bases for V and 7 bases for J; bases not matched to a gene: 1. This CDR3 has 12 amino acids. In DNA form, the CDR3 reads TGTGCCAGCAGTGGGACTAGGAATGAGCAGTTCTTC. Residues: CASSGTRNEQFF.

The chain combines TRBV16 with TRBJ1-2; 7 nucleotides match TRBD1. J gave up 5 bases and V 4 bases, and 7 bases lay outside the gene matches. Germline V lookup: CDR1 KGHSY, CDR2 FQNENV. The CDR3 contains 14 residues. In nucleotides, the CDR3 is TGTGCCAGCAGCCCAGACAGGGTGGGGTATGGCTACACCTTC. Its protein product is CASSPDRVGYGYTF. The full variable domain, with the rest looked up from reference TRBV16 and TRBJ1-2, is GEEVAQTPKHLVRGEGQKAKLYCAPIKGHSYVFWYQQVLKNEFKFLISFQNENVFDETGMPKERFSAKCLPNSPCSLEIQATKLEDSAVYFCASSPDRVGYGYTFGSGTRLTVV.

This chain's CDR3 is CASSPWTSGVFSYNEQFF. The CDR3 bases are TGTGCCAGCAGCCCATGGACTAGCGGGGTGTTCTCCTACAATGAGCAGTTCTTC. This rearrangement joins TRBV7-2 to TRBJ2-1, with 12 bases lining up with TRBD2. V shed 5 bases and J 0 bases; nucleotides not matched to a gene: 8. The CDR3 is made up of 18 amino acids. Germline CDR1 and CDR2: SGHTA and FQGNSA.

This chain uses TRBV29-1 with TRBJ1-1; 7 bases agree with TRBD1. Germline CDR1 and CDR2: SQVTM and ANQGSEA. V shed 4 bases, J shed 2 bases, and the junction held 10 bases outside the gene matches. The CDR3 totals 15 residues. The CDR3 DNA reads as TGCAGCGTTGGAGGGGGCCTTAACTATAACACTGAAGCTTTCTTT. This sequence encodes CSVGGGLNYNTEAFF.

The chain uses TRBV9 and TRBJ2-1; no definite D call. CDR1 is SGDLS and CDR2 is YYNGEE in the germline V gene. The CDR3 runs to 17 residues. Trimming took 3 bases from V and 2 from J, leaving 18 bases between them. CDR3 amino acids: CASSATPGGPPYNEQFF. As DNA, the CDR3 is TGTGCCAGCAGCGCGACTCCCGGCGGCCCGCCCTACAATGAGCAGTTCTTC.

The chain has TRBV7-6 and TRBJ2-2; TRBD1 is a possible D gene (5 bases). The CDR3 sequence is 12 residues long. Germline assignment: CDR1 SGHVS and CDR2 FNYEAQ. Trimming took 7 bases from V and 7 from J, leaving 10 bases between them. The CDR3 nucleotides read TGTGCCAGCAACCAGGGCATCGGGGAGCTGTTTTTT. Its protein product is CASNQGIGELFF.

The CDR3 sequence is CASSSVVYEQYF. DNA for the CDR3: TGTGCCAGCAGCTCGGTGGTGTACGAGCAGTACTTC. This chain connects TRBV5-8 to TRBJ2-5; D uncertain. The better agreement between TRBJ2-7 and the DNA end casts doubt on the J call. Germline loops: CDR1 SGHTS, CDR2 YDEGEE. This CDR3 spans 12 amino acids.

This clone was found a few times. V usage is TRBV18 and J usage is TRBJ2-3, with D possibly TRBD2 on 5 matching bases. The CDR3 sequence is 15 residues long. The V gene's germline CDR1 is KGHSH and CDR2 LQKENI. Trimming left V 3 bases short and J 2 bases short, with 12 bases between. In DNA form, the CDR3 reads TGTGCCAGCTCACCGGGCAGCGGACTCACAGATACGCAGTATTTT. This codes for CASSPGSGLTDTQYF.

The rearrangement joins TRBV5-6 to TRBJ1-5; TRBD1 matches at 8 bases. J was trimmed by 5 bases and V by 3 bases; bases with no gene match: 10. Per germline, CDR1 SGHDT and CDR2 YYEEEE. The CDR3 loop spans 16 amino acids. The CDR3 nucleotides read TGTGCCAGCAGCTGGAGGTCCGACAGGGGCGATCAGCCCCAGCATTTT. Its protein product is CASSWRSDRGDQPQHF.

V is TRBV4-1 and J is TRBJ2-2; the D is unclear. There are 16 residues in the CDR3. The germline CDR1 and CDR2 sequences are MGHRA and YSYEKL. V lost 0 bases and J lost 0, with 8 bases in between. CDR3 in amino acids: CASSQESHPNTGELFF. CDR3 sequence (DNA): TGCGCCAGCAGCCAAGAGAGCCACCCGAACACCGGGGAGCTGTTTTTT.

The CDR3 protein is CASSPTVPAEAFF. The CDR3 region has the DNA TGTGCCAGCAGCCCCACAGTCCCTGCTGAAGCTTTCTTT. The chain employs TRBV11-1 and TRBJ1-1; D gene ambiguous. This CDR3 region has 13 residues. CDR1 is SGHAT, CDR2 FQDESV, per germline (reference sequence). Trimming left V 5 bases short and J 6 bases short, with 13 bases between.

The gene calls are TRBV4-2 and TRBJ1-6; 7 nucleotides line up with TRBD1. V dropped 0 bases and J dropped 7; count of bases not matched to a gene: 3. CDR1 is LGHNA, CDR2 YNFKEQ, per germline. This CDR3 spans 15 amino acids. This CDR3 reads CASSQDGTENSPLHF. The CDR3 DNA is TGTGCCAGCAGCCAAGATGGGACAGAGAATTCACCCCTCCACTTT.